This T cell receptor (beta chain) emerged from a study of blood T cell repertoires in COVID-19. The wider study: Italy, Spain and the United States were the sources of the convalescent and acute COVID-19 samples. T cells, B-cell-depleted T cells, or PBMCs provided the cDNA or gDNA that served as material.

Original processing methods: Estimation of nucleated cell counts relied on the amplification of reference gene primers. This table comes from immunoSEQ multiplex PCR, and its TCRdb copy is limited to in-frame clones, with some not included. D and trimming come from the DNA, and the V and J calls and clone size come from that table. This sample has about 39,000 clones, with 75% to 85% found just once. Germline V CDR1 and CDR2: SGHVS, FQNEAQ. The CDR3 runs to 13 residues. The V gene lost 5 bases and the J gene lost 3 bases, with 8 bases spanning the gap. The chain recombines TRBV7-8 with TRBJ2-1; D might be TRBD1 (5 bases). This clonotype was sampled from a man between 65 and 85 years old with acute or convalescent COVID-19. The sample was peripheral blood. Here the CDR3 reads CASSLDSYNEQFF. In nucleotides, the CDR3 is TGTGCCAGCAGCCTTGACAGCTACAATGAGCAGTTCTTC. The full variable domain, with the rest looked up from reference TRBV7-8 and TRBJ2-1, is GAGVSQSPRYKVAKRGQDVALRCDPISGHVSLFWYQQALGQGPEFLTYFQNEAQLDKSGLPSDRFFAERPEGSVSTLKIQRTQQEDSAVYLCASSLDSYNEQFFGPGTRLTVL.